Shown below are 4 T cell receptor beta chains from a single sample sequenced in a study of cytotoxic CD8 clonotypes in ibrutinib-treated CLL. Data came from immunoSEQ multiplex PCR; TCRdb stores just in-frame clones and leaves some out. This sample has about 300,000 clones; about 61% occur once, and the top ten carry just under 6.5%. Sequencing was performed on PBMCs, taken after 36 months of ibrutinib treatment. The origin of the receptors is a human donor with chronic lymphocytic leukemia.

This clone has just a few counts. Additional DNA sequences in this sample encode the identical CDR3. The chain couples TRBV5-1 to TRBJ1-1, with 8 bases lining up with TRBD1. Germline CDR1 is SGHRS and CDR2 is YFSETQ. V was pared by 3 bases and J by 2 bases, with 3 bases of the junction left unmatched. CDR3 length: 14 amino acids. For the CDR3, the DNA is TGCGCCAGCAGCTCCCAGGGGGCCAACACTGAAGCTTTCTTT. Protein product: CASSSQGANTEAFF. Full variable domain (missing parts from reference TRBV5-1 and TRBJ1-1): KAGVTQTPRYLIKTRGQQVTLSCSPISGHRSVSWYQQTPGQGLQFLFEYFSETQRNKGNFPGRFSGRQFSNSRSEMNVSTLELGDSALYLCASSSQGANTEAFFGQGTRLTVV.

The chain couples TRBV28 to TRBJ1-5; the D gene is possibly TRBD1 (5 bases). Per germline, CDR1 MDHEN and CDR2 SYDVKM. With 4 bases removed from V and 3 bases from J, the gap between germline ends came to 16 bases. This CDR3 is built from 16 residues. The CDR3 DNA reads TGTGCCAGCAGTTCCCTCCGGGGCGAGTACAATCAGCCCCAGCATTTT. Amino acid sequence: CASSSLRGEYNQPQHF.

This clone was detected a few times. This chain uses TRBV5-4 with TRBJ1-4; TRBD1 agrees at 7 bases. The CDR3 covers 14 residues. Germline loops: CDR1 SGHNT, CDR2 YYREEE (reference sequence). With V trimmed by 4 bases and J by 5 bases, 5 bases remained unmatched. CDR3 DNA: TGTGCCAGCAGCGAGTCCAGGGGGAATGAAAAACTGTTTTTT. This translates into CASSESRGNEKLFF.

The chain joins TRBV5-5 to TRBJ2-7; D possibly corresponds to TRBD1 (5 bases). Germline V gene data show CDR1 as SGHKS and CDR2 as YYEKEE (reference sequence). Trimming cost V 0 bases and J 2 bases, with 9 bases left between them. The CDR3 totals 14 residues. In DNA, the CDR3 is TGTGCCAGCAGCTTGGCTTACAGGACCTACGAGCAGTACTTC. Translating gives CASSLAYRTYEQYF.